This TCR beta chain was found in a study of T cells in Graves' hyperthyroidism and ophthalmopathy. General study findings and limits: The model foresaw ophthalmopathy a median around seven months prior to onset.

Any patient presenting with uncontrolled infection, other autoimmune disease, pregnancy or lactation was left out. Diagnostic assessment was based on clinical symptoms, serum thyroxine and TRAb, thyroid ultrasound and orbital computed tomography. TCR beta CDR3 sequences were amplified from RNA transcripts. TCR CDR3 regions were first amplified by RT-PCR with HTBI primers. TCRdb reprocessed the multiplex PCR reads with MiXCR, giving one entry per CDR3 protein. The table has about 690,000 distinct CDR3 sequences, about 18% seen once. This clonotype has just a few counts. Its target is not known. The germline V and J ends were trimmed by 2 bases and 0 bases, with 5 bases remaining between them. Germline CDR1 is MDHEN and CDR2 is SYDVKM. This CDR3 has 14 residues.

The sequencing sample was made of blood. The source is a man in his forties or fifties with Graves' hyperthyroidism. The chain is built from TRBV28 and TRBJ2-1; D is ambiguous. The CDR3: CASSLPRSYNEQFF. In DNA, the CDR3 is TGTGCCAGCAGTTTACCTCGCTCCTACAATGAGCAGTTCTTC.